This T cell receptor (beta chain) was observed in a study of T-cell reconstitution after alpha-beta-depleted transplantation in children. Study-level findings and limits: Two months or so post-transplant, alpha-beta T cells reportedly derived from several hundred expanded graft clones. At day 60, the high TCRbeta diversity found in some patients originated from recipient T cells and thymic progenitors that had survived. The authors attributed T-cell counts and diversity one year after transplant mostly to newly produced T cells.

This clonotype occurred many times. Its antigen is not identified. Germline V gives CDR1 MNHEY, CDR2 SVGAGI. The CDR3 spans 15 residues. J was trimmed by 4 bases and V by 2 bases; bases with no gene match: 6. Unique molecular identifiers tagged the TCRbeta library. MiXCR, run by TCRdb on the PCR reads, gives a single entry per CDR3 protein. Among approximately 250,000 distinct CDR3 sequences listed, roughly 24% were seen once. The sequence came from a girl aged 2-10 years with Fanconi anemia, due to receive a stem cell transplant. The V gene is TRBV6-5, the J gene TRBJ1-1, with 8 bases matching TRBD1. The material sequenced was PBMCs, taken before TCRalphabeta/CD19-depleted stem cell transplant. This CDR3 is CASSYARTGSTEAFF. The CDR3 coding sequence is TGTGCCAGCAGTTACGCCCGGACAGGGTCCACTGAAGCTTTCTTT.